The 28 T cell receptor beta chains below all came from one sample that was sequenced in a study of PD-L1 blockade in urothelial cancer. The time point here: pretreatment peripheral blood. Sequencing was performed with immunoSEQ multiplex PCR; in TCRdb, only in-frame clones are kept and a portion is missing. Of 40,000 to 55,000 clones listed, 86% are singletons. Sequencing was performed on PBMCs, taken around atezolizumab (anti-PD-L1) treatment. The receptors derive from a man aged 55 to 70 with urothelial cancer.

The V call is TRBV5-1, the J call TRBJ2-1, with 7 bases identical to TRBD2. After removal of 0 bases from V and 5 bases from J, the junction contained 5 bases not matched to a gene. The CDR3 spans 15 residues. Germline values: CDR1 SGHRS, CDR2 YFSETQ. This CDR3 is CASSLVLADHNEQFF. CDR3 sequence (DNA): TGCGCCAGCAGCTTGGTCCTAGCGGACCACAATGAGCAGTTCTTC.

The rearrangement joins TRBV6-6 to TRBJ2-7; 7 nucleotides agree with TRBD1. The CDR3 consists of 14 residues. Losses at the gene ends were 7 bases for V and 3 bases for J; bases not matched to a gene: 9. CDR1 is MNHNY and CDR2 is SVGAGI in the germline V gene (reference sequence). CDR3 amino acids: CASKPRQGDYEQYF. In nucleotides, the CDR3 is TGTGCCAGCAAACCACGACAGGGTGACTACGAGCAGTACTTC.

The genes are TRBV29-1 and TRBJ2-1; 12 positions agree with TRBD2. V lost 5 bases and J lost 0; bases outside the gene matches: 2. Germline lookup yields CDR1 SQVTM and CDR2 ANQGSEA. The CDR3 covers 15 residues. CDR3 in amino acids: CSVSTSGSSYNEQFF. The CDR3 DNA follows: TGCAGCGTTTCGACTAGCGGGAGCTCCTACAATGAGCAGTTCTTC.

The CDR3 DNA sequence: TGTGCCAGCAGCTTCCGGGACAACTACAATGAGCAGTTCTTC. Its translation: CASSFRDNYNEQFF. J is TRBJ2-1 and V is TRBV7-9, with D maybe TRBD1 (6 bases). V was cut by 3 bases and J by 3 bases, with 9 bases left in between. The CDR3 runs 14 residues. Per the germline V gene, CDR1 is SEHNR and CDR2 is FQNEAQ (reference sequence).

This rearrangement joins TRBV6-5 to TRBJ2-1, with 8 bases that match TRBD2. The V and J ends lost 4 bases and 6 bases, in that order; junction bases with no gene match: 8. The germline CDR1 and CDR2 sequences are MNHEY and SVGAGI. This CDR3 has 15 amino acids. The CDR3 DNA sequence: TGTGCCAGCAGTTTAGCGGGACGGATTCGCAATGAGCAGTTCTTC. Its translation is CASSLAGRIRNEQFF.

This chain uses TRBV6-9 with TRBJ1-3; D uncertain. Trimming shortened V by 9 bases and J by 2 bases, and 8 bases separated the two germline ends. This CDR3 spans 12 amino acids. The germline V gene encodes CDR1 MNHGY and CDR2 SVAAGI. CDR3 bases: TGTGCCAGAGAGGGCGCTGGAAACACCATATATTTT. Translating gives CAREGAGNTIYF.

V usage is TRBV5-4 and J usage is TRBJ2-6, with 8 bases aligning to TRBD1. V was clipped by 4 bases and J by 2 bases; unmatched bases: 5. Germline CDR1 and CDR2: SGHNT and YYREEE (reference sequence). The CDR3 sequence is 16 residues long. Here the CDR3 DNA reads TGTGCCAGCAGCGCAATGACAGGGGCTGGGGCCAACGTCCTGACTTTC. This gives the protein CASSAMTGAGANVLTF.

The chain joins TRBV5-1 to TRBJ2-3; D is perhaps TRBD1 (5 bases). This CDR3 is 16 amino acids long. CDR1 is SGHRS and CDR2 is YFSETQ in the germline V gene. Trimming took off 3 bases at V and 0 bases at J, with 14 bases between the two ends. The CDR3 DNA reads TGCGCCAGCAGCTCCTACAGGACCGGGAGCACAGATACGCAGTATTTT. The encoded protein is CASSSYRTGSTDTQYF.

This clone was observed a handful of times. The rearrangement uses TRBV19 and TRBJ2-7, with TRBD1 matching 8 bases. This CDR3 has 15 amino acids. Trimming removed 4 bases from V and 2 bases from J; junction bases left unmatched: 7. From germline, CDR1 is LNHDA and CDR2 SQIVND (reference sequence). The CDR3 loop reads CASSRALQGAYEQYF. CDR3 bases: TGTGCCAGTAGTAGGGCTCTACAGGGGGCCTACGAGCAGTACTTC.

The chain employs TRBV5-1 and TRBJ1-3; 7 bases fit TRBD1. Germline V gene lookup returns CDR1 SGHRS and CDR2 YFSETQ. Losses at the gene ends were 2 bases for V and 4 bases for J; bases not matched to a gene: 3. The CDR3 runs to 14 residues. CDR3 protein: CASSLGGAGNTIYF. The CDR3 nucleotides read TGCGCCAGCAGCTTAGGGGGCGCCGGAAACACCATATATTTT.

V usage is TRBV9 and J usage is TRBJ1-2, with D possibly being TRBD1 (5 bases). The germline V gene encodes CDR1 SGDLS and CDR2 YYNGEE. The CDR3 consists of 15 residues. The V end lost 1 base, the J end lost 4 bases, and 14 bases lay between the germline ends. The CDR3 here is CASSVKWQGGYGYTF. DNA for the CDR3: TGTGCCAGCAGCGTAAAATGGCAGGGTGGCTATGGCTACACCTTC. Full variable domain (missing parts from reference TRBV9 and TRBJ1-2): DSGVTQTPKHLITATGQRVTLRCSPRSGDLSVYWYQQSLDQGLQFLIQYYNGEERAKGNILERFSAQQFPDLHSELNLSSLELGDSALYFCASSVKWQGGYGYTFGSGTRLTVV.

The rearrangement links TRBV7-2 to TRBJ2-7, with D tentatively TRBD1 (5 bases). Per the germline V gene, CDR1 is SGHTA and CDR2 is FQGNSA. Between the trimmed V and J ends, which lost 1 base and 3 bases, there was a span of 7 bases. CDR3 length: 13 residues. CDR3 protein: CASSLVDSYEQYF. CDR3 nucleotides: TGTGCCAGCAGCTTAGTAGACAGCTACGAGCAGTACTTC.

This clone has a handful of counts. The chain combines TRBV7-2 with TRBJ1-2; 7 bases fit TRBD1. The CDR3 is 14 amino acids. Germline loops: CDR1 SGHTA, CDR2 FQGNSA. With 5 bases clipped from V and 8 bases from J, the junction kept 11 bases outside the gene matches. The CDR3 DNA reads TGTGCCAGCAGCCCAGCTCCCCTAGGGGGCGGCTACACCTTC. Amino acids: CASSPAPLGGGYTF.

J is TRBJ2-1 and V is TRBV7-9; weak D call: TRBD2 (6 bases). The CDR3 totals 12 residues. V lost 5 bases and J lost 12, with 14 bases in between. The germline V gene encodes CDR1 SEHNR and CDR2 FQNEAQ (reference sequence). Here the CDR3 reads CASSLAGSGQFF. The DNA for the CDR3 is TGTGCCAGCAGCCTCGCGGGGTCTGGGCAGTTCTTC.

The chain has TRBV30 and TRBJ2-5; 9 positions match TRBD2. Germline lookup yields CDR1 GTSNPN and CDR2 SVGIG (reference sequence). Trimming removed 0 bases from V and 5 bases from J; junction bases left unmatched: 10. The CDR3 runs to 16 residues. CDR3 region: CAWSVPRSGSYETQYF. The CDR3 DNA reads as TGTGCCTGGAGTGTCCCACGTAGCGGGAGTTATGAGACCCAGTACTTC.

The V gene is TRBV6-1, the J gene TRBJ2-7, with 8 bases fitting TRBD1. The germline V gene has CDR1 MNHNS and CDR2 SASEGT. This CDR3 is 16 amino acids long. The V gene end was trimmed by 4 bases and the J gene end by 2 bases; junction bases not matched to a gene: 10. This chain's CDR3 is CASSAPLGQGTYEQYF. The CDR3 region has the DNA TGTGCCAGCAGTGCCCCCCTTGGACAGGGCACCTACGAGCAGTACTTC.

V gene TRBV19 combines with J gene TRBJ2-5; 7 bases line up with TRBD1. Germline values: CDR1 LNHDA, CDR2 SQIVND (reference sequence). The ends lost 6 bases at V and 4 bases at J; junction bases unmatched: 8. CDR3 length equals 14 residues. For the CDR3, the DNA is TGTGCCAGTAGGGATAACAGGGGAAGAGAGACCCAGTACTTC. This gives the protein CASRDNRGRETQYF.

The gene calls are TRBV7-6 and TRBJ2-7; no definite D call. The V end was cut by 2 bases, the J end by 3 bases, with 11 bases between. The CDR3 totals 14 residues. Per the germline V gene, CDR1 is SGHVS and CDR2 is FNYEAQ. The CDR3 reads CASSLSLQHYEQYF. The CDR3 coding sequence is TGTGCCAGCAGCTTATCCCTACAGCACTACGAGCAGTACTTC.

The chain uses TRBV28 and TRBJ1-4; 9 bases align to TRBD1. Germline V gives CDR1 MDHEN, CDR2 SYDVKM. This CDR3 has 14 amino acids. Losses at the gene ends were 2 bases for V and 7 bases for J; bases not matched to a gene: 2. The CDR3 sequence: CASSLGQGREKLFF. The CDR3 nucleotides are TGTGCCAGCAGTTTAGGACAGGGGCGTGAAAAACTGTTTTTT.

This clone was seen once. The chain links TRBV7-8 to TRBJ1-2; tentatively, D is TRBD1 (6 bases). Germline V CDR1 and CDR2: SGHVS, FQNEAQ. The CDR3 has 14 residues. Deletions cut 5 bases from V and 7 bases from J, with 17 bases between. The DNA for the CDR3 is TGTGCCAGCAGCGAAGGGGGACCGAGGGTTGGCTACACCTTC. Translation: CASSEGGPRVGYTF.

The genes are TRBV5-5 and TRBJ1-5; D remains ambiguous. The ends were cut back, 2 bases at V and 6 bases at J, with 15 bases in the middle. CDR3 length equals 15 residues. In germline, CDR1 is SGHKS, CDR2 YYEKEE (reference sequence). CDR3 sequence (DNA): TGTGCCAGCAGCTTTGTGGCGGGCTGGGGTCAGCCCCAGCATTTT. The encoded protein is CASSFVAGWGQPQHF. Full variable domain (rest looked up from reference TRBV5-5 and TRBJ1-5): DAGVTQSPTHLIKTRGQQVTLRCSPISGHKSVSWYQQVLGQGPQFIFQYYEKEERGRGNFPDRFSARQFPNYSSELNVNALLLGDSALYLCASSFVAGWGQPQHFGDGTRLSIL.

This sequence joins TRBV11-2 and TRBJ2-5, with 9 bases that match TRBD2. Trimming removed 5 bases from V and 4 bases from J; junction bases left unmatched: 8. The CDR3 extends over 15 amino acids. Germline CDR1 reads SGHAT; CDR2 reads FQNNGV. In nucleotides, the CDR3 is TGTGCCAGCAGCGGGGGCGGGAGGGCCGGAGAGACCCAGTACTTC. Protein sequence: CASSGGGRAGETQYF. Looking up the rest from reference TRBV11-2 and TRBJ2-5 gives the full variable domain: EAGVAQSPRYKIIEKRQSVAFWCNPISGHATLYWYQQILGQGPKLLIQFQNNGVVDDSQLPKDRFSAERLKGVDSTLKIQPAKLEDSAVYLCASSGGGRAGETQYFGPGTRLLVL.

The CDR3: CASSPGTGRTGELFF. In DNA, the CDR3 is TGTGCCAGTAGTCCGGGGACAGGGAGGACCGGGGAGCTGTTTTTT. The V and J genes are TRBV19 and TRBJ2-2, with 9 bases identical to TRBD1. Trimming removed 5 bases from V and 5 bases from J; junction bases left unmatched: 6. The CDR3 loop spans 15 amino acids. CDR1 LNHDA and CDR2 SQIVND come from the germline V gene (reference sequence). The full variable domain, rest sourced from reference TRBV19 and TRBJ2-2, is DGGITQSPKYLFRKEGQNVTLSCEQNLNHDAMYWYRQDPGQGLRLIYYSQIVNDFQKGDIAEGYSVSREKKESFPLTVTSAQKNPTAFYLCASSPGTGRTGELFFGEGSRLTVL.

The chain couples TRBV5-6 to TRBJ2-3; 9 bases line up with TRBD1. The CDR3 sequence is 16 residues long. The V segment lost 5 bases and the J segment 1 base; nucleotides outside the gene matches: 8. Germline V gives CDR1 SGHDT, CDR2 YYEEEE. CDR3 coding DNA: TGTGCCAGCAGGTTCATCCGGGACAGGGGCACAGATACGCAGTATTTT. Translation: CASRFIRDRGTDTQYF.

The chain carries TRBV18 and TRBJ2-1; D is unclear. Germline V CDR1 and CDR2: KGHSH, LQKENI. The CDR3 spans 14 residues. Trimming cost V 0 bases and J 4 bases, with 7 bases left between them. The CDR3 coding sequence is TGTGCCAGCTCACCACCCCCCCAGTACAATGAGCAGTTCTTC. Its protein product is CASSPPPQYNEQFF.

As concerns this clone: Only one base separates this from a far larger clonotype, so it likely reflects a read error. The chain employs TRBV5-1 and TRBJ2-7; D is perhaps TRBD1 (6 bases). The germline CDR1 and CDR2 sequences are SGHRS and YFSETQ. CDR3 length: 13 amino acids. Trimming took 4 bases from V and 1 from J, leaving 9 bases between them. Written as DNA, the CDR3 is TGCGCCAGCAGCCAGGACAGTTCCTACGAGCAGTACTTC. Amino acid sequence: CASSQDSSYEQYF.

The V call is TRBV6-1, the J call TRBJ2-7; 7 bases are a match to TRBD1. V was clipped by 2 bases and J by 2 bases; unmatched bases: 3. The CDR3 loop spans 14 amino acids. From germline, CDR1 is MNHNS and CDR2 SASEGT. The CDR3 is CASSELGQAYEQYF. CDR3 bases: TGTGCCAGCAGTGAACTAGGACAGGCCTACGAGCAGTACTTC.

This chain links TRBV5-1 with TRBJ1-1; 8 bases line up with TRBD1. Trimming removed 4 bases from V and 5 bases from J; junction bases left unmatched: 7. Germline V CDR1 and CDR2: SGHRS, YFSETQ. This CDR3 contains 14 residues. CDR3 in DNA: TGCGCCAGCAGCGCCCAGGGGGCTGAGACTGAAGCTTTCTTT. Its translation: CASSAQGAETEAFF.